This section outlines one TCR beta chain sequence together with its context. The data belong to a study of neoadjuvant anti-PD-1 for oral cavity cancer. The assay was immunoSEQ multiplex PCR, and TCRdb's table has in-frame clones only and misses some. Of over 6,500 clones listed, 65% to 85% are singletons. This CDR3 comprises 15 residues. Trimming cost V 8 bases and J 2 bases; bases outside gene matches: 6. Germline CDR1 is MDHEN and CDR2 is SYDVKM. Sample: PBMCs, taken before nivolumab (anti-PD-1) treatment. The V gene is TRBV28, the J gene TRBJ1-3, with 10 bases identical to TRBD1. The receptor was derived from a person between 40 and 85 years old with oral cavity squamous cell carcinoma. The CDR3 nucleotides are TGTGCCAGCCGCAAGACAGGGGGCACTGGAAACACCATATATTTT. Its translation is CASRKTGGTGNTIYF.